This TCR beta chain was sequenced during a study of shared clonotypes between healthy human individuals. Findings and limits, study-wide: Clonotype sharing among donors, it was expected, would be affected by sequencing depth.

On this clone: What it binds is unknown.

The CDR3 spans 15 residues. TCRdb's table, derived via immunoSEQ multiplex PCR, lists solely in-frame clones and lacks some. The table shows some 2.3 million clones, with over 85% occurring only once. Healthy and HIV-negative, the adult donors had no recent acute infections or vaccinations. The rearrangement joins TRBV21-1 to TRBJ2-1; TRBD1, the table's D call, lacks a check against the DNA. TRBV21-1 is given as a pseudogene. The material sequenced was naive CD4+ T cells from PBMCs. Subset indicated: CD45RA+ positively selected. This TCR was sampled from a man between 18 and 35 years old in good health. Some clones in this sample may be carry-over from other donors' samples. In DNA form, the CDR3 reads TGTGCCAGAAAGACAGGGGGGAGCTCCTACAATGAGCAGTTCTTC. It specifies CARKTGGSSYNEQFF.